This T cell receptor (beta chain) was recorded in a study of T cells in Graves' hyperthyroidism and ophthalmopathy. Whole-study findings and limits: Also found in blood were most expanded thyroid clonotypes above 0.001.

J lost 2 bases, V lost 4 bases, and 7 bases had no gene match. The CDR3 has 17 residues. Germline CDR1 and CDR2: MGHRA and YSYEKL. Amplified TCR beta CDR3 regions derived from RNA transcripts. Using the HTBI primer set, a first-round RT-PCR was run on the TCR CDR3. In TCRdb, the multiplex PCR reads were re-called with MiXCR into one record per CDR3 protein. The sample contains 350,000 or so distinct CDR3 sequences, about 15% of which appear only once. As concerns this clonotype: Antigen: not known.

This chain joins TRBV4-1 and TRBJ2-7; 14 nucleotides agree with TRBD2. The sequence was collected from a woman aged 25 to 39 with Graves' hyperthyroidism that later progressed to Graves' ophthalmopathy. Material for sequencing was blood. In DNA form, the CDR3 reads TGCGCCAGCAGCCTCGGGACTAGCGGGGGTAAAACCTACGAGCAGTACTTC. This encodes CASSLGTSGGKTYEQYF.